These 12 T cell receptor beta chains were all obtained from the same sample, sequenced in a study of cytomegalovirus exposure and HLA in healthy donors. In the PCR, 60 Vbeta and 13 Jbeta primers were used. Generated by immunoSEQ multiplex PCR, the TCRdb table keeps only in-frame clones and is missing some. The sample holds 65,000 to 90,000 clones; about 81% are singletons and the top ten take around 12%. Source material: PBMCs. Source of these receptors: a man aged 65-85 years in good health and CMV-seronegative.

This chain links TRBV10-3 with TRBJ1-2; 8 positions match TRBD1. The CDR3 is 13 residues long. Losses at the gene ends were 6 bases for V and 8 bases for J; bases not matched to a gene: 8. Germline V CDR1 and CDR2: ENHRY, SYGVKD. The CDR3 reads CAISPGQGRGYTF. Here the CDR3 DNA reads TGTGCCATCAGCCCAGGACAGGGAAGAGGCTACACCTTC.

This clone was seen only once. J is TRBJ2-7 and V is TRBV5-1; no definite D call. The ends were cut back, 4 bases at V and 2 bases at J, with 16 bases in the middle. The length of the CDR3 is 15 residues. Germline V gene data show CDR1 as SGHRS and CDR2 as YFSETQ. CDR3 DNA: TGCGCCAGCAGCCCCTTGATAGGTGCGGCCTACGAGCAGTACTTC. Amino acid sequence: CASSPLIGAAYEQYF. The complete variable domain, with remaining parts taken from reference TRBV5-1 and TRBJ2-7, reads KAGVTQTPRYLIKTRGQQVTLSCSPISGHRSVSWYQQTPGQGLQFLFEYFSETQRNKGNFPGRFSGRQFSNSRSEMNVSTLELGDSALYLCASSPLIGAAYEQYFGPGTRLTVT.

The rearrangement links TRBV18 to TRBJ1-1; no reliable D call. Per germline, CDR1 KGHSH and CDR2 LQKENI. The germline V and J ends were trimmed by 1 base and 3 bases, with 9 bases remaining between them. The CDR3 runs 14 residues. The DNA for the CDR3 is TGTGCCAGCTCACCACAGGGAGGAGACACTGAAGCTTTCTTT. Its translation is CASSPQGGDTEAFF.

The genes are TRBV11-2 and TRBJ2-1; 7 bases are a match to TRBD1. The CDR3 is made up of 14 amino acids. Germline CDR1 and CDR2: SGHAT and FQNNGV. V lost 4 bases, J lost 10 bases, and 10 bases stayed unmatched. The CDR3 nucleotides are TGTGCCAGCAGCTACCTACAGGGGAAGAGGGAGCAGTTCTTC. Translation gives CASSYLQGKREQFF. The variable domain in full, with the rest retrieved from reference TRBV11-2 and TRBJ2-1, is EAGVAQSPRYKIIEKRQSVAFWCNPISGHATLYWYQQILGQGPKLLIQFQNNGVVDDSQLPKDRFSAERLKGVDSTLKIQPAKLEDSAVYLCASSYLQGKREQFFGPGTRLTVL.

The chain recombines TRBV2 with TRBJ1-5; D is undetermined. Trimming removed 4 bases at V and 2 bases at J, with 12 bases between. The CDR3 length is 15 residues. CDR1 is SNHLY, CDR2 FYNNEI, per germline. CDR3 nucleotides: TGTGCCAGCAGTGTAACGGGAATCGGCAATCAGCCCCAGCATTTT. It codes for CASSVTGIGNQPQHF.

Comments on this clone: Additional DNA sequences in this sample encode the identical CDR3. This chain links TRBV7-2 with TRBJ2-1, with TRBD2 identical over 14 bases. Germline V gene lookup returns CDR1 SGHTA and CDR2 FQGNSA. The CDR3 length is 16 residues. V trimming: 5 bases; J trimming: 10 bases; junction bases outside the gene matches: 10. The CDR3 spells CASSAPGLAGVGEQFF. In DNA, the CDR3 is TGTGCCAGCAGCGCACCGGGACTAGCGGGAGTGGGGGAGCAGTTCTTC.

With respect to this clone: The junction and the germline gene differ at one end; a read error may be behind it. The sample holds other DNA sequences that translate to the same CDR3. The chain recombines TRBV6-1 with TRBJ1-1; the D is unclear. There are 14 residues in the CDR3. From germline, CDR1 is MNHNS and CDR2 SASEGT. The chain's CDR3 is CASRAPGLNTEAFF. The CDR3 DNA is TGTGCCAGCAGAGCTCCAGGTTTGAACACTGAAGCCTTCTTT.

The V call is TRBV14, the J call TRBJ1-2; TRBD1 might be the D (6 bases). The CDR3 covers 13 residues. Germline V gene sequence: CDR1 SGHDN, CDR2 FVKESK. V shed 4 bases and J shed 4 bases, with 10 bases lying between them. CDR3 nucleotide sequence: TGTGCCAGCAGCCCACAGGGAAGCTATGGCTACACCTTC. Encoded protein: CASSPQGSYGYTF.

The J gene is TRBJ2-2, the V gene TRBV18; 11 bases fit TRBD2. The CDR3 totals 15 residues. CDR1 and CDR2 from the germline V gene are KGHSH and LQKENI. After removal of 3 bases from V and 6 bases from J, the junction contained 3 bases not matched to a gene. The CDR3 sequence is CASSPLAGGAGELFF. CDR3 DNA sequence: TGTGCCAGCTCACCTCTAGCGGGAGGAGCCGGGGAGCTGTTTTTT.

V and J are TRBV5-1 and TRBJ2-7; a possible D gene is TRBD1 (5 bases). The CDR3 totals 14 residues. The V gene's germline CDR1 is SGHRS and CDR2 YFSETQ. Trimming stripped 4 bases from V and 2 bases from J, with 13 bases between. This CDR3 is CASSTGQGTYEQYF. In nucleotides, the CDR3 is TGCGCCAGCAGCACTGGGCAGGGCACCTACGAGCAGTACTTC.

The rearrangement links TRBV6-5 to TRBJ2-3; the D gene is possibly TRBD2 (6 bases). Germline V gene data show CDR1 as MNHEY and CDR2 as SVGAGI. This CDR3 has 16 residues. V was pared by 4 bases and J by 2 bases, with 16 bases between. CDR3 in amino acids: CASSSPRTGVTDTQYF. CDR3 DNA: TGTGCCAGCAGTTCGCCGCGGACGGGAGTCACAGATACGCAGTATTTT.

The chain uses TRBV2 and TRBJ2-1, with D maybe TRBD2 (6 bases). V lost 4 bases and J 7 bases, leaving 17 bases between the germline ends. Per the germline V gene, CDR1 is SNHLY and CDR2 is FYNNEI. The length of the CDR3 is 15 residues. CDR3 protein: CASSGGGIGFNEQFF. The CDR3 bases are TGTGCCAGCAGTGGGGGCGGGATAGGCTTTAATGAGCAGTTCTTC.